The 27 T cell receptor beta chains presented below share a single source sample, sequenced in a study of blood T cell repertoires in COVID-19. Clones were sequenced by immunoSEQ multiplex PCR, and TCRdb holds only the in-frame ones, with some missing. The top ten hold about 18% of the sample, which has around 63,000 clones, around 88% seen once. Input material: peripheral blood. These receptors were taken from an elderly woman with active COVID-19.

J is TRBJ2-7 and V is TRBV7-2, with 9 bases identical to TRBD2. CDR1 and CDR2 from the germline V gene are SGHTA and FQGNSA. The CDR3 has 13 residues. V shed 5 bases and J 5 bases; nucleotides not matched to a gene: 4. CDR3 DNA sequence: TGTGCCAGCAGCCCCCAGCGGGGGGACGAGCAGTACTTC. Encoded protein: CASSPQRGDEQYF.

This sequence joins TRBV6-2 or TRBV6-3 and TRBJ1-5, with 10 nucleotides matching TRBD1. Unmatched junction bases numbered 10, after V lost 2 bases and J lost 0 bases. CDR1 and CDR2 from the germline V gene are MNHEY and SVGEGT. The CDR3 runs to 19 residues. The CDR3 reads CASSYPTDRGGYSNQPQHF. CDR3 nucleotides: TGTGCCAGCAGTTACCCCACGGACAGGGGGGGATATAGCAATCAGCCCCAGCATTTT.

The V call is TRBV7-8, the J call TRBJ2-7, with 8 bases matching TRBD1. This CDR3 has 15 residues. The V and J ends lost 6 bases and 2 bases, in that order; junction bases with no gene match: 9. The germline V gene has CDR1 SGHVS and CDR2 FQNEAQ. The chain's CDR3 is CASSSRRTGPYEQYF. DNA for the CDR3: TGTGCCAGCAGTTCAAGGCGGACAGGGCCCTACGAGCAGTACTTC.

The chain joins TRBV28 to TRBJ2-5; the D gene is possibly TRBD1 (6 bases). V lost 2 bases to trimming and J lost 1 base, with 8 bases between them. The CDR3 length is 14 residues. Looked up from germline, CDR1 is MDHEN and CDR2 is SYDVKM. This CDR3 reads CASSLSRGQETQYF. The CDR3 DNA follows: TGTGCCAGCAGTTTAAGCAGGGGCCAAGAGACCCAGTACTTC.

This CDR3 reads CASSRSRGNQPQHF. The CDR3 nucleotides read TGTGCCAGCAGTCGGAGTCGGGGCAATCAGCCCCAGCATTTT. The chain joins TRBV2 to TRBJ1-5, with D uncertain. The ends were cut back, 5 bases at V and 2 bases at J, with 10 bases in the middle. CDR1 is SNHLY and CDR2 is FYNNEI in the germline V gene. There are 14 residues in the CDR3.

This clone came up once. The V gene is TRBV6-2 or TRBV6-3, the J gene TRBJ1-1, with D possibly being TRBD1 (5 bases). Germline CDR1 MNHEY, CDR2 SVGEGT. Between the trimmed V and J ends, which lost 0 bases and 5 bases, there was a span of 13 bases. The CDR3 is made up of 15 amino acids. The CDR3 DNA reads as TGTGCCAGCAGTTACTCGATAGGGGTTGGGACTGAAGCTTTCTTT. Protein: CASSYSIGVGTEAFF.

This chain uses TRBV19 with TRBJ1-5; weak D call: TRBD1 (5 bases). V gave up 3 bases and J gave up 5 bases, with 11 bases separating them. This CDR3 is built from 14 residues. From germline, CDR1 is LNHDA and CDR2 SQIVND (reference sequence). The CDR3: CASSIGEGDQPQHF. CDR3 bases: TGTGCCAGTAGTATTGGGGAAGGGGATCAGCCCCAGCATTTT.

The rearrangement links TRBV6-5 to TRBJ1-1, with a possible D match to TRBD1 (5 bases). The germline V gene has CDR1 MNHEY and CDR2 SVGAGI. V lost 1 base and J lost 4, with 13 bases in between. The CDR3 is made up of 15 amino acids. CDR3 DNA: TGTGCCAGCAGTTACTTTTCGGGGGGTTCCACTGAAGCTTTCTTT. It specifies CASSYFSGGSTEAFF.

The chain recombines TRBV20-1 with TRBJ2-7; 7 bases line up with TRBD1. This CDR3 has 14 residues. Trimming removed 3 bases from V and 6 bases from J; junction bases left unmatched: 11. The germline V gene has CDR1 DFQATT and CDR2 SNEGSKA (reference sequence). The chain's CDR3 is CSASSSGGTSEQYF. The DNA of the CDR3 is TGCAGTGCTAGTAGTTCAGGGGGTACGAGCGAGCAGTACTTC.

V usage is TRBV4-3 and J usage is TRBJ1-2, with D uncertain. Looked up from germline, CDR1 is LGHNA and CDR2 is YSLEER. Trimming left V 0 bases short and J 4 bases short, with 9 bases between. The CDR3 runs 14 residues. This CDR3 is CASSQEAMSYGYTF. The DNA for the CDR3 is TGCGCCAGCAGCCAAGAAGCCATGTCCTATGGCTACACCTTC.

The chain is built from TRBV6-2 or TRBV6-3 and TRBJ1-2; tentative D call: TRBD1 (5 bases). CDR3 length equals 15 residues. Germline V gene lookup returns CDR1 MNHEY and CDR2 SVGEGT. V was trimmed by 4 bases and J by 4 bases, leaving 16 bases between them. The CDR3 protein is CASSSSRVSSYGYTF. The CDR3 nucleotides are TGTGCCAGCAGTTCCTCCAGGGTCAGTAGCTATGGCTACACCTTC.

The V call is TRBV7-9, the J call TRBJ2-3; D unclear. V was cut by 6 bases and J by 6 bases, with 7 bases left in between. Germline values: CDR1 SEHNR, CDR2 FQNEAQ (reference sequence). This CDR3 contains 11 residues. The CDR3: CASRQYDTQYF. The CDR3 DNA is TGTGCCAGCAGGCAGTACGATACGCAGTATTTT. Full variable domain (missing parts from reference TRBV7-9 and TRBJ2-3): DTGVSQNPRHKITKRGQNVTFRCDPISEHNRLYWYRQTLGQGPEFLTYFQNEAQLEKSRLLSDRFSAERPKGSFSTLEIQRTEQGDSAMYLCASRQYDTQYFGPGTRLTVL.

The J gene is TRBJ2-1, the V gene TRBV7-8; unclear D gene. Germline lookup yields CDR1 SGHVS and CDR2 FQNEAQ. This CDR3 has 16 amino acids. V was clipped by 5 bases and J by 5 bases, with 19 bases between them. For the CDR3, the DNA is TGTGCCAGCAGCCCTACCGACTGGATTAGCAACAATGAGCAGTTCTTC. Protein: CASSPTDWISNNEQFF.

The gene calls are TRBV5-4 and TRBJ2-3; D unclear. The V gene lost 0 bases and the J gene lost 1 base, with 3 bases spanning the gap. The CDR3 runs 13 residues. Looked up from germline, CDR1 is SGHNT and CDR2 is YYREEE (reference sequence). CDR3 nucleotides: TGTGCCAGCAGCTTGGCGGGCACAGATACGCAGTATTTT. As protein: CASSLAGTDTQYF.

V usage is TRBV7-6 and J usage is TRBJ2-1, with TRBD2 identical over 8 bases. Germline loops: CDR1 SGHVS, CDR2 FNYEAQ. V was pared by 4 bases and J by 4 bases, with 12 bases of the junction left unmatched. This CDR3 has 17 amino acids. The CDR3, as DNA: TGTGCCAGCAGCTCCCCATTATTCGCGGGGGGTTACAATGAGCAGTTCTTC. It yields the protein CASSSPLFAGGYNEQFF. Full variable domain (remainder filled in from reference TRBV7-6 and TRBJ2-1): GAGVSQSPRYKVTKRGQDVALRCDPISGHVSLYWYRQALGQGPEFLTYFNYEAQQDKSGLPNDRFSAERPEGSISTLTIQRTEQRDSAMYRCASSSPLFAGGYNEQFFGPGTRLTVL.

The J gene is TRBJ2-1, the V gene TRBV10-3; the match to TRBD1 covers 7 bases. The V gene's germline CDR1 is ENHRY and CDR2 SYGVKD. V lost 5 bases and J lost 8; bases outside the gene matches: 6. There are 13 residues in the CDR3. In DNA, the CDR3 is TGTGCCATCAGTCCTAGGGGGCAGGATGAGCAGTTCTTC. Its protein is CAISPRGQDEQFF.

CDR3: CASSFGEAGSNSPLHF. The DNA of the CDR3 is TGTGCCAGCAGTTTCGGGGAGGCCGGATCAAATTCACCCCTCCACTTT. The chain links TRBV6-2 or TRBV6-3 to TRBJ1-6; no clear D gene. Trimming removed 4 bases at V and 7 bases at J, with 17 bases between. The CDR3 sequence is 16 residues long. Germline CDR1 reads MNHEY; CDR2 reads SVGEGT.

This chain joins TRBV25-1 and TRBJ2-3; 13 nucleotides align to TRBD2. The CDR3 is 16 residues long. V lost 6 bases and J lost 5; bases outside the gene matches: 8. Germline V CDR1 and CDR2: MGHDK, SYGVNS. CDR3 in amino acids: CASRATSGGAGDTQYF. CDR3 in DNA: TGTGCCAGCAGGGCTACTAGCGGGGGGGCCGGAGATACGCAGTATTTT.

CDR3 DNA: TGTGCCAGCAGCTTATCTAGCGGCACCTACGAGCAGTACTTC. It specifies CASSLSSGTYEQYF. The V call is TRBV11-2, the J call TRBJ2-7; 7 bases fit TRBD2. J gave up 2 bases and V 2 bases, and 3 bases lay outside the gene matches. This CDR3 has 14 residues. The germline V gene encodes CDR1 SGHAT and CDR2 FQNNGV.

V is TRBV7-9 and J is TRBJ2-1; 9 positions agree with TRBD2. Germline assignment: CDR1 SEHNR and CDR2 FQNEAQ (reference sequence). V dropped 0 bases and J dropped 12; count of bases not matched to a gene: 9. CDR3 length: 15 residues. CDR3 loop: CASSLALAGPPRQFF. For the CDR3, the DNA is TGTGCCAGCAGCTTAGCTCTAGCGGGACCACCACGGCAGTTCTTC.

The chain has TRBV7-9 and TRBJ2-2, with 7 nucleotides matching TRBD1. CDR1 is SEHNR, CDR2 FQNEAQ, per germline (reference sequence). With 4 bases clipped from V and 5 bases from J, the junction kept 4 bases outside the gene matches. This CDR3 has 14 amino acids. Here the CDR3 reads CASSSYRGTGELFF. In DNA form, the CDR3 reads TGTGCCAGCAGCTCTTACAGGGGTACCGGGGAGCTGTTTTTT.

The rearrangement joins TRBV7-9 to TRBJ2-7; TRBD2 aligns across 13 bases. V was clipped by 3 bases and J by 6 bases; unmatched bases: 5. Germline loops: CDR1 SEHNR, CDR2 FQNEAQ (reference sequence). The CDR3 spans 15 residues. As DNA, the CDR3 is TGTGCCAGCAGCTTTACTAGCGGGGGGGCCTTCGAGCAGTACTTC. Protein sequence: CASSFTSGGAFEQYF. Complete variable domain (other parts from reference TRBV7-9 and TRBJ2-7): DTGVSQNPRHKITKRGQNVTFRCDPISEHNRLYWYRQTLGQGPEFLTYFQNEAQLEKSRLLSDRFSAERPKGSFSTLEIQRTEQGDSAMYLCASSFTSGGAFEQYFGPGTRLTVT.

Written as DNA, the CDR3 is TGTGCCAGCAGCCACGGGGACAGATTTAACTATGGCTACACCTTC. This encodes CASSHGDRFNYGYTF. The V gene is TRBV3-1 (or the pseudogene TRBV3-2), the J gene TRBJ1-2, with 7 nucleotides matching TRBD1. CDR1 and CDR2 from the germline V gene are LGHDT and YNNKEL (reference sequence). The CDR3 spans 15 residues. The J segment lost 1 base and the V segment lost 3 bases, leaving 5 bases of the junction unmatched.

CDR3 sequence reads: CASSQQTGRGGNTIYF. CDR3 DNA: TGTGCCAGCAGTCAACAGACAGGGAGAGGAGGAAACACCATATATTTT. This chain joins TRBV2 and TRBJ1-3, with 7 positions matching TRBD1. Germline assignment: CDR1 SNHLY and CDR2 FYNNEI. Germline trimming cut 5 bases from V and 4 bases from J; bases unmatched to any gene: 11. CDR3 length equals 16 residues.

In DNA form, the CDR3 reads TGCGCCAGCAGCTTGGGGACAGGGGCCTCGAGGACTGAAGCTTTCTTT. It codes for CASSLGTGASRTEAFF. The chain links TRBV5-1 to TRBJ1-1; TRBD1 matches at 9 bases. This CDR3 has 16 residues. From germline, CDR1 is SGHRS and CDR2 YFSETQ. The trim removed 0 bases at V and 5 bases at J, leaving 8 bases unmatched.

This chain joins TRBV5-5 and TRBJ2-7, with TRBD2 identical over 9 bases. V was pared by 4 bases and J by 3 bases, with 2 bases of the junction left unmatched. CDR1 and CDR2 (germline): SGHKS, YYEKEE (reference sequence). The CDR3 extends over 13 amino acids. CDR3 DNA sequence: TGTGCCAGCAGCAGGACTAGCGACTACGAGCAGTACTTC. It codes for CASSRTSDYEQYF.

The chain is built from TRBV28 and TRBJ1-2; 8 bases map to TRBD1. With V trimmed by 5 bases and J by 7 bases, 15 bases remained unmatched. Germline-derived CDR1 and CDR2 are MDHEN and SYDVKM. This CDR3 has 16 residues. The CDR3 sequence is CASSLPRDRRPGGYTF. In nucleotides, the CDR3 is TGTGCCAGCAGTCTCCCCCGGGACAGGAGGCCGGGTGGCTACACCTTC.